A single sample is the source of the 7 T cell receptor beta chains below, sequenced in a study of cytotoxic CD8 clonotypes in ibrutinib-treated CLL. The data were produced by immunoSEQ multiplex PCR, yet TCRdb's version contains in-frame clones alone and is incomplete. The sample lists 150,000 or so clones; less than 85% were seen once. The sample in question was PBMCs, obtained after 24 months of ibrutinib treatment. The receptors derive from a human donor with chronic lymphocytic leukemia.

The chain joins TRBV4-1 to TRBJ1-2; unclear D gene. This CDR3 has 15 residues. V was clipped by 0 bases and J by 7 bases, with 15 bases between them. CDR1 and CDR2 from the germline V gene are MGHRA and YSYEKL. The CDR3 spells CASSQDPGPLFGYTF. CDR3 nucleotide sequence: TGCGCCAGCAGCCAAGATCCCGGACCGTTATTTGGCTACACCTTC.

The chain uses TRBV9 and TRBJ1-2; 7 bases are a match to TRBD1. Germline CDR1 SGDLS, CDR2 YYNGEE. With 0 bases clipped from V and 4 bases from J, the junction kept 18 bases outside the gene matches. This CDR3 has 19 amino acids. DNA of the CDR3: TGTGCCAGCAGCGTAGACCAGGGGGTGAACCAGGCCTTTTCCTATGGCTACACCTTC. Translated, it gives CASSVDQGVNQAFSYGYTF. The full variable domain, its missing parts supplied by reference TRBV9 and TRBJ1-2, is DSGVTQTPKHLITATGQRVTLRCSPRSGDLSVYWYQQSLDQGLQFLIQYYNGEERAKGNILERFSAQQFPDLHSELNLSSLELGDSALYFCASSVDQGVNQAFSYGYTFGSGTRLTVV.

V and J are TRBV29-1 and TRBJ1-4, with unresolved D. The CDR3 is 10 residues long. The germline V and J ends were trimmed by 7 bases and 7 bases, with 7 bases remaining between them. Germline V CDR1 and CDR2: SQVTM, ANQGSEA. The CDR3 DNA reads TGCAGCGCCGAGGGTGAAAAACTGTTTTTT. This sequence encodes CSAEGEKLFF.

The rearrangement joins TRBV11-1 to TRBJ2-5; no clear D. This CDR3 has 12 amino acids. V dropped 2 bases and J dropped 5 bases, with 6 bases sitting between them. Germline V lookup: CDR1 SGHAT, CDR2 FQDESV (reference sequence). Here the CDR3 DNA reads TGTGCCAGCAGCTTATTAGGGGAGACCCAGTACTTC. Protein product: CASSLLGETQYF.

V is TRBV27 and J is TRBJ1-1; TRBD1 matches at 7 bases. CDR3 length: 14 amino acids. J gave up 4 bases and V 8 bases, and 10 bases lay outside the gene matches. The germline CDR1 and CDR2 sequences are MNHEY and SMNVEV (reference sequence). In DNA form, the CDR3 reads TGTGCCAGCGGATTCAAAACAGGGGTCACTGAAGCTTTCTTT. As protein: CASGFKTGVTEAFF.

This chain connects TRBV18 to TRBJ2-7; D is possibly TRBD1 or TRBD2 (6 bases each). Germline V gene lookup returns CDR1 KGHSH and CDR2 LQKENI. Trimming took off 5 bases at V and 5 bases at J, with 22 bases between the two ends. This CDR3 has 16 amino acids. CDR3 sequence reads: CASSAIGAGDFNEQYF. For the CDR3, the DNA is TGTGCCAGCTCAGCTATAGGGGCAGGGGACTTCAACGAGCAGTACTTC.

The J gene is TRBJ1-5, the V gene TRBV2; the D is unclear. The CDR3 loop spans 14 amino acids. V lost 6 bases, J lost 1 base, and 10 bases lay in between. CDR1 and CDR2 (germline): SNHLY, FYNNEI. The CDR3 nucleotides read TGTGCCAGCAGCGGGCGTATAAGCAATCAGCCCCAGCATTTT. Protein: CASSGRISNQPQHF.